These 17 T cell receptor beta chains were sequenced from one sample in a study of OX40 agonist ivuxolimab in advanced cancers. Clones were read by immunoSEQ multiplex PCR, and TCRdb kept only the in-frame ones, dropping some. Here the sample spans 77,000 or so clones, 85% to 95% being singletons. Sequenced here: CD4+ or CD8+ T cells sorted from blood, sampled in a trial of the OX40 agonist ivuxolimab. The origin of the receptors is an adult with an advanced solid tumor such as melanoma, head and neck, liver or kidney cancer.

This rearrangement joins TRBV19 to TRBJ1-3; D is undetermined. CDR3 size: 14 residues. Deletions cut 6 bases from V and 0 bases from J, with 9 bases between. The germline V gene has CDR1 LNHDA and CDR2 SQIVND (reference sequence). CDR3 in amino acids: CASRGGSSGNTIYF. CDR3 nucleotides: TGTGCCAGTAGAGGAGGGAGCTCTGGAAACACCATATATTTT. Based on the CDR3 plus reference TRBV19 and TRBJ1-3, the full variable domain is DGGITQSPKYLFRKEGQNVTLSCEQNLNHDAMYWYRQDPGQGLRLIYYSQIVNDFQKGDIAEGYSVSREKKESFPLTVTSAQKNPTAFYLCASRGGSSGNTIYFGEGSWLTVV.

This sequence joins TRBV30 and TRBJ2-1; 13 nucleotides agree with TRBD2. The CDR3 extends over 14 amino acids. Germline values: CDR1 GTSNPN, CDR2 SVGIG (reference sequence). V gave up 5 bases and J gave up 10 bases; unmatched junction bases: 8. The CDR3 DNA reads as TGTGCCTGGGACACTAGCGGGGGGGCCTGGGAGCAGTTCTTC. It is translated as CAWDTSGGAWEQFF.

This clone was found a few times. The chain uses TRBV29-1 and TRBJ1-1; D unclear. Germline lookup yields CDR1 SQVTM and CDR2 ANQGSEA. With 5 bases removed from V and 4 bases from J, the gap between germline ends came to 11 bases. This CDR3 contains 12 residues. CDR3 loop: CSVPFWGTEAFF. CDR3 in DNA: TGCAGCGTTCCATTTTGGGGCACTGAAGCTTTCTTT.

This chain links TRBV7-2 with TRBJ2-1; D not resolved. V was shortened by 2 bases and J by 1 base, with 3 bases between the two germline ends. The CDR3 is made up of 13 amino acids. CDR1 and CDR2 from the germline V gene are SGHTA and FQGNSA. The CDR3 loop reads CASSLWSYNEQFF. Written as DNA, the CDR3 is TGTGCCAGCAGCTTATGGTCCTACAATGAGCAGTTCTTC.

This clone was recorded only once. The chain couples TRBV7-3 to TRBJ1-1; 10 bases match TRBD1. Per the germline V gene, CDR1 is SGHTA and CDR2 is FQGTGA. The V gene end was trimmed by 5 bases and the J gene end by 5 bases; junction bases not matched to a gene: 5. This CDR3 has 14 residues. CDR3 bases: TGTGCCAGCAGCCCTGGGACAGGGGTAACTGAAGCTTTCTTT. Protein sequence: CASSPGTGVTEAFF.

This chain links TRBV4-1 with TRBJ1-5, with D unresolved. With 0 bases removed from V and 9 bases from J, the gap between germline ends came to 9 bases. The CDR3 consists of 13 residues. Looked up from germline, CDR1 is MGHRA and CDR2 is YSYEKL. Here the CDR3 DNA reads TGCGCCAGCAGCCAAGATCCAGGCTCGCCCCAGCATTTT. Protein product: CASSQDPGSPQHF.

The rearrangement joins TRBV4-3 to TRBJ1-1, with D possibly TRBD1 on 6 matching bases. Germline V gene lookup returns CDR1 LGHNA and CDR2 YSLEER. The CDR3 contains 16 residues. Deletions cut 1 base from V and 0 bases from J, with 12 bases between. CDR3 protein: CASSQARGGLNTEAFF. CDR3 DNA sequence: TGCGCCAGCAGCCAAGCTAGGGGGGGCCTGAACACTGAAGCTTTCTTT.

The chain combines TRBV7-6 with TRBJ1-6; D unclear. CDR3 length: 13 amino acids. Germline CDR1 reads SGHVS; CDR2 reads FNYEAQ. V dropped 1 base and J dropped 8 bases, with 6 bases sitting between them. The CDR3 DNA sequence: TGTGCCAGCAGCTTAGTCGGCCATTCACCCCTCCACTTT. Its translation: CASSLVGHSPLHF.

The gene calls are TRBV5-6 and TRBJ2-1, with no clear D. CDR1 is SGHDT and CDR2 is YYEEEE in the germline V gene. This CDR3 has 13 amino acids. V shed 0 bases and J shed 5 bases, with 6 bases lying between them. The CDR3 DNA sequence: TGTGCCAGCAGCTTGGTAGGGAACAATGAGCAGTTCTTC. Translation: CASSLVGNNEQFF.

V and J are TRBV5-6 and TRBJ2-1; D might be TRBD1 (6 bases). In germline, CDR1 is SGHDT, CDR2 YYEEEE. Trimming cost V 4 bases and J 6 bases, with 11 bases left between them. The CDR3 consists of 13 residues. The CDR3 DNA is TGTGCCAGCAGCCAAGGACAGATCAATGAGCAGTTCTTC. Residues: CASSQGQINEQFF.

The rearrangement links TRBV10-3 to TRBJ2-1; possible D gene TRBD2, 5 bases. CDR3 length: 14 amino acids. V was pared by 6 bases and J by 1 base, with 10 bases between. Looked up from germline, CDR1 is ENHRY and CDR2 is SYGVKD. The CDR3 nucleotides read TGTGCCATCAGCGACCGGGGATCCTACAATGAGCAGTTCTTC. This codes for CAISDRGSYNEQFF.

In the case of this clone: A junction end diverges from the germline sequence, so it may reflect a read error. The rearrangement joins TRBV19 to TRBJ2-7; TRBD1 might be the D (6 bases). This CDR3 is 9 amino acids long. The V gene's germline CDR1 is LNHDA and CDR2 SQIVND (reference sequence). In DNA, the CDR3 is TGTGCCCCCTACGCAGGGGTCACCTTC. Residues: CAPYAGVTF.

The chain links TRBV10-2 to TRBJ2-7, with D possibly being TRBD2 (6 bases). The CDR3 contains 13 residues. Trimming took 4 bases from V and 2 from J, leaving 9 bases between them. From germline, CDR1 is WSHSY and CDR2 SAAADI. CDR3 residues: CASSGGETYEQYF. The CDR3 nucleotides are TGCGCCAGCAGTGGGGGGGAAACCTACGAGCAGTACTTC.

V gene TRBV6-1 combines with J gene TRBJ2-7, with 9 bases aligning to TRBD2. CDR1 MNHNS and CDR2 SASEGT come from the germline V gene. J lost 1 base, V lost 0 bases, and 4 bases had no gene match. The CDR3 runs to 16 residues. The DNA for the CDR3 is TGTGCCAGCAGTGAAGCAATGGCGGGGGGGTCCTACGAGCAGTACTTC. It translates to CASSEAMAGGSYEQYF.

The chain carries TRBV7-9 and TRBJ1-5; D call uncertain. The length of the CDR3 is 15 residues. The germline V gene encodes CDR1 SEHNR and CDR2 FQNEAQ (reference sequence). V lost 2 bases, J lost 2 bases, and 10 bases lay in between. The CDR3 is CASSLTQDGNQPQHF. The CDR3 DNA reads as TGTGCCAGCAGCTTAACCCAGGATGGCAATCAGCCCCAGCATTTT.

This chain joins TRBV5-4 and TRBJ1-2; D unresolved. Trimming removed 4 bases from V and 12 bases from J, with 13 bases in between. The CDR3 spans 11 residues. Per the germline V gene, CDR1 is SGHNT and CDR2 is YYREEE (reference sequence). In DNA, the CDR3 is TGTGCCAGCAGCCAGGACGGATTCGACACCTTC. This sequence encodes CASSQDGFDTF.

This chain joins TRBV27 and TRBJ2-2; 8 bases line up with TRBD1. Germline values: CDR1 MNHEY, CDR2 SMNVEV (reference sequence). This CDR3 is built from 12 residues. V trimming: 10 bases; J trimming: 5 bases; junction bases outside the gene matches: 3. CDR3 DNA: TGTGCCATCAGGACAGGGACCGGGGAGCTGTTTTTT. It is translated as CAIRTGTGELFF.